Following are 6 T cell receptor beta chains from one sample sequenced in a study of T cells in localized non-small cell lung cancer. Data came from immunoSEQ multiplex PCR; TCRdb stores just in-frame clones and leaves some out. The sample has approximately 24,000 clones; 81% are singletons. The source material was peripheral blood, sampled before any cancer treatment. The receptors were sampled from a man aged 40 to 70 with stage III squamous cell lung carcinoma.

This chain uses TRBV5-4 with TRBJ1-3, with D unresolved. The CDR3 is made up of 14 amino acids. Germline V gene lookup returns CDR1 SGHNT and CDR2 YYREEE (reference sequence). Between the trimmed V and J ends, which lost 1 base and 1 base, there was a span of 6 bases. CDR3 protein: CASSLYQSGNTIYF. The DNA for the CDR3 is TGTGCCAGCAGCTTGTATCAGTCTGGAAACACCATATATTTT.

The rearrangement links TRBV27 to TRBJ1-3; possibly TRBD1 for D (5 bases). Trimming took 5 bases from V and 0 from J, leaving 11 bases between them. This CDR3 contains 15 residues. Germline V CDR1 and CDR2: MNHEY, SMNVEV (reference sequence). This CDR3 is CASSKGWPSGNTIYF. As DNA, the CDR3 is TGTGCCAGCAGTAAGGGGTGGCCCTCTGGAAACACCATATATTTT.

The chain has TRBV4-1 and TRBJ1-5, with D perhaps TRBD1 (6 bases). CDR1 is MGHRA and CDR2 is YSYEKL in the germline V gene. This CDR3 contains 18 residues. Trimming removed 1 base from V and 0 bases from J, with 16 bases in between. The CDR3 sequence: CASSQAIPGQGSNQPQHF. In DNA, the CDR3 is TGCGCCAGCAGCCAAGCGATACCGGGACAAGGTAGCAATCAGCCCCAGCATTTT.

V is TRBV30 and J is TRBJ1-1; maybe TRBD1 (5 bases). Per germline, CDR1 GTSNPN and CDR2 SVGIG (reference sequence). This CDR3 has 15 residues. The V gene lost 4 bases and the J gene lost 4 bases, with 19 bases spanning the gap. The CDR3 here is CAWTNMGTLGTEAFF. The DNA for the CDR3 is TGTGCCTGGACCAACATGGGGACTTTGGGCACTGAAGCTTTCTTT.

The chain combines TRBV5-1 with TRBJ2-2; D possibly uses TRBD1 or TRBD2 (6 bases each). The V end was cut by 3 bases, the J end by 4 bases, with 16 bases between. CDR3 length equals 16 residues. Germline V gene sequence: CDR1 SGHRS, CDR2 YFSETQ. The CDR3 loop reads CASSSSLGGRTGELFF. The CDR3 DNA reads TGCGCCAGCAGCTCCTCCCTCGGGGGCCGCACCGGGGAGCTGTTTTTT.

The chain employs TRBV27 and TRBJ2-5; 8 positions agree with TRBD1. The ends lost 5 bases at V and 6 bases at J; junction bases unmatched: 8. This CDR3 comprises 14 residues. Germline CDR1 is MNHEY and CDR2 is SMNVEV (reference sequence). As DNA, the CDR3 is TGTGCCAGCAGTATAGGGACAGGCGTGAAGACCCAGTACTTC. Protein sequence: CASSIGTGVKTQYF.